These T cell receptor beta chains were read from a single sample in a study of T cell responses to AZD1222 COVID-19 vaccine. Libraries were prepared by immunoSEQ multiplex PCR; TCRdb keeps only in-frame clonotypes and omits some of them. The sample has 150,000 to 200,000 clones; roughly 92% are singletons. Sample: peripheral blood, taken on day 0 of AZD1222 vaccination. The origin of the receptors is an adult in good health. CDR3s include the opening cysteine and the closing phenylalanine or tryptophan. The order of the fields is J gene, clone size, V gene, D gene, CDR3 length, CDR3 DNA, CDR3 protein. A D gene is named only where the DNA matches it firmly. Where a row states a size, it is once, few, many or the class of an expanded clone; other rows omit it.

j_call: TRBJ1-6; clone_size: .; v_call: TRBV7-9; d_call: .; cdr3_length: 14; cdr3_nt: TGTGCCAGCAGCTTAAGGTCCGGGGGAAGGCCCCTCCACTTT; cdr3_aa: CASSLRSGGRPLHF
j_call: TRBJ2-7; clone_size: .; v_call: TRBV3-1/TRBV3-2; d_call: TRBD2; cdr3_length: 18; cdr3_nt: TGTGCCAGCAGCCACGTTCGACGGGCACTAGCGGCTATTTACGAGCAGTACTTC; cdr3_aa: CASSHVRRALAAIYEQYF
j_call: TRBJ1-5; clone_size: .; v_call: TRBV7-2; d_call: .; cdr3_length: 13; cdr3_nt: TGTGCCAGCAGCTCAAAGAGTTTACAGCCCCAGCATTTT; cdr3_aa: CASSSKSLQPQHF
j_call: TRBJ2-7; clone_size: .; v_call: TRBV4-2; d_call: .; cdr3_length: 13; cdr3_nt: TGTGCCAGCAGCCAAGAGAAGAATTACGAGCAGTACTTC; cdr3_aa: CASSQEKNYEQYF
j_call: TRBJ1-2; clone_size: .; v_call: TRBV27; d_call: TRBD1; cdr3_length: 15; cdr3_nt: TGTGCCAGCAGTTTATCTAGGGACAGGGCTTATGGCTACACCTTC; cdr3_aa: CASSLSRDRAYGYTF
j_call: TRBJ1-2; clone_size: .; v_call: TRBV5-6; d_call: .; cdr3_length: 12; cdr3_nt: TGTGCCAGCAGTTCCAGAGACTATGGCTACACCTTC; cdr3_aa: CASSSRDYGYTF
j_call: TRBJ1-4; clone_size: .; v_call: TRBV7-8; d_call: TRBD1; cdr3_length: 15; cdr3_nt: TGTGCCAGCAGCTCGGACAGGCTGATATGGGAAAAACTGTTTTTT; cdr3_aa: CASSSDRLIWEKLFF
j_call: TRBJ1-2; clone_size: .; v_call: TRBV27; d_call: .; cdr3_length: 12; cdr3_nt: TGTGCCAGCAGGAATAGGGGCTATGGCTACACCTTC; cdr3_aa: CASRNRGYGYTF
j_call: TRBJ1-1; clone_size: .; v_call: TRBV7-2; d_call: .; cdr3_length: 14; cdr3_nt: TGTGCCAGCAGCTTATATTCCGAACACACTGAAGCTTTCTTT; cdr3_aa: CASSLYSEHTEAFF
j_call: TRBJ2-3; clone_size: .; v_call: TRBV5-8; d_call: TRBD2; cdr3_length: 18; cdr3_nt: TGTGCCAGCAGCACAACTAGCGGGGGGCCCGGTGGGGCAGATACGCAGTATTTT; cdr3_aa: CASSTTSGGPGGADTQYF
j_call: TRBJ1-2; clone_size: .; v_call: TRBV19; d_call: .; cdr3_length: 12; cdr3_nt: TGTGCCAGTAGTATAGATCGGGAACCGCTACGCTTC; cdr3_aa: CASSIDREPLRF
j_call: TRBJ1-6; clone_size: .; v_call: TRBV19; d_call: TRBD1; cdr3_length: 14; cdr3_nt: TGTGCCAGTAGGGGGACAGGTCCTAATTCACCCCTCCACTTT; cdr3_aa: CASRGTGPNSPLHF
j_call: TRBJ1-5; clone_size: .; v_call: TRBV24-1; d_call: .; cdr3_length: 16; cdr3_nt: TGTGCCACCAGTGAGACCCGGGACGGCCTCAATCAGCCCCAGCATTTT; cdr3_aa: CATSETRDGLNQPQHF
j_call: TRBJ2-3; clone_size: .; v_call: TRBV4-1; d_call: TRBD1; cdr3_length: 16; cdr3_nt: TGCGCCAGCAGCCAATCTACAGGGGTTAGCACAGATACGCAGTATTTT; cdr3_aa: CASSQSTGVSTDTQYF
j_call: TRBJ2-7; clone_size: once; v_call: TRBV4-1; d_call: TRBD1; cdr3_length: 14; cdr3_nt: TGCGCCAGCAGCCAAGGACAGGGCGAAGGCGAGCAGTACTTC; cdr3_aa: CASSQGQGEGEQYF
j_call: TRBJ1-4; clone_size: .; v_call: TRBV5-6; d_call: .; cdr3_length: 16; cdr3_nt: TGTGCCAGCAGCTTTAGGGTGGTCGGCCCTAATGAAAAACTGTTTTTT; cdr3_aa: CASSFRVVGPNEKLFF
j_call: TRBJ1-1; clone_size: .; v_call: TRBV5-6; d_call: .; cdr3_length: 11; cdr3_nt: TGTGCCAGCAGCTTACAGCTAGAAGCTTTCTTT; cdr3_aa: CASSLQLEAFF
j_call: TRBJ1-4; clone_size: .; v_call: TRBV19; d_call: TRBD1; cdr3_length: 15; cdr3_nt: TGTGCCAGTAGTATACTACAGGGGGGCGATGAAAAACTGTTTTTT; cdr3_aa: CASSILQGGDEKLFF
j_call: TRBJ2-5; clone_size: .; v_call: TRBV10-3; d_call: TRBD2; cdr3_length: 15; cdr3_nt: TGTGCCACCGTGCGCGGGGGGGCACTTCAAGAGACCCAGTACTTC; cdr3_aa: CATVRGGALQETQYF
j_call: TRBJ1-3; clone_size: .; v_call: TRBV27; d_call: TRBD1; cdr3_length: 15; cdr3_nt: TGTGCCAGCAGGGGACAGGGGGTGTGGGGAAACACCATATATTTT; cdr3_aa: CASRGQGVWGNTIYF
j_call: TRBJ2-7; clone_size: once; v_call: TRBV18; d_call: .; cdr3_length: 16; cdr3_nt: TGTGCCAGCTCTCCGAAGGGTCGGGGACCCTCCTACGAGCAGTACTTC; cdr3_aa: CASSPKGRGPSYEQYF
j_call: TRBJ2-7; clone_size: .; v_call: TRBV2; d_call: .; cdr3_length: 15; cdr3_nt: TGTGCCAGCAGTAGCAACACCCAAATCTCCTACGAGCAGTACTTC; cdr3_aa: CASSSNTQISYEQYF